The entry that follows covers one T cell receptor (beta chain) sequence. Its specificity is not known. The repertoire was sequenced with immunoSEQ multiplex PCR; TCRdb's copy has only in-frame clones and lacks some. The sample consists of more than 55,000 clones, 82% of them appearing once. The data originate from a study of OX40 agonist ivuxolimab in advanced cancers. The overall study: At 0.01 to 10 mg/kg, ivuxolimab was administered intravenously to patients every 2 weeks. Head and neck, renal cell, melanoma or hepatocellular carcinoma were the cancers that dose-escalation patients had. Regarding the study as a whole: Doses of 0.1 to 3.0 mg/kg were accompanied by clonal expansion of CD4+ and CD8+ blood T cells by week 6. With doses of 0.1-3.0 mg/kg, partial responders showed among the lowest clonal expansion.

Here the sequenced sample was CD4+ or CD8+ T cells sorted from blood, taken in a trial of the OX40 agonist ivuxolimab. This receptor was identified in an adult with an advanced solid tumor such as melanoma, head and neck, liver or kidney cancer.

The DNA for the CDR3 is TGTGCCAGCAGCACTATAACAGCTTCCGGGGCCAACGTCCTGACTTTC. Its protein product is CASSTITASGANVLTF. This sequence joins TRBV7-2 and TRBJ2-6; D unclear. V was trimmed by 5 bases and J by 4 bases, leaving 15 bases between them. The CDR3 has 16 residues. Germline values: CDR1 SGHTA, CDR2 FQGNSA.